The sequence of this TCR beta chain was determined in a study of radiotherapy plus CTLA-4 blockade in lung cancer. Assay: immunoSEQ multiplex PCR; the TCRdb copy retains only in-frame clones and omits some. The repertoire includes around 80,000 clones, approximately 80% of them detected once, and approximately 0.8% sits in the top ten. For this clone: Its antigen is not identified.

Points from the study as a whole: Following radiotherapy plus ipilimumab, tumor-derived TCR clones expanded in the blood.

The germline gives CDR1 SNHLY, CDR2 FYNNEI. Trimming took 3 bases from V and 2 from J, leaving 21 bases between them. The CDR3 has 18 amino acids. Alongside CTLA-4 blockade with ipilimumab, patients with chemo-refractory metastatic non-small-cell lung cancer received focal radiation. The receptor was derived from a human donor with non-small cell lung cancer who had stable disease on radiotherapy plus ipilimumab. The sample here was peripheral blood, taken from a patient treated with radiotherapy plus ipilimumab. J is TRBJ2-3 and V is TRBV2, with a tentative D call TRBD2 (6 bases). Here the CDR3 reads CASSEGGSGLTYTDTQYF. CDR3 in DNA: TGTGCCAGCAGTGAGGGGGGTAGCGGCCTAACTTACACAGATACGCAGTATTTT.